The entry that follows covers one T cell receptor (beta chain) sequence. This CDR3 region has 14 residues. Germline CDR1 and CDR2: SGHTA and FQGTGA. TCRdb reprocessed the 5' RACE reads and keeps a single row for each CDR3 protein, giving no DNA. Its clone listing holds about 160,000 distinct CDR3 sequences. This sample was included in a study of monozygotic twins with inflammatory bowel disease. Sequencing was done on a sample of blood. The receptor was isolated from a human donor with ulcerative colitis or Crohn's disease, or a healthy co-twin of an affected twin (not recorded which). This chain joins TRBV7-3 and TRBJ2-3; TCRdb reports TRBD1, a call that lacks DNA to check it against. The CDR3 protein is CASSPGRQTYTQYF. The full variable domain, in which reference TRBV7-3 and TRBJ2-3 provide the parts outside the CDR3, is GAGVSQTPSNKVTEKGKYVELRCDPISGHTALYWYRQSLGQGPEFLIYFQGTGAADDSGLPNDRFFAVRPEGSVSTLKIQRTERGDSAVYLCASSPGRQTYTQYFGPGTRLTVL.